This T cell receptor (beta chain) is drawn from a study of blood T cell repertoires in COVID-19. Turning to the study itself: The United States, Italy and Spain provided the acute and convalescent COVID-19 samples.

V gave up 4 bases and J gave up 7 bases; unmatched junction bases: 8. This CDR3 comprises 16 residues. Germline V gene lookup returns CDR1 MRHNA and CDR2 SNTAGT. Sequencing used immunoSEQ multiplex PCR; TCRdb keeps in-frame clones, though not all of them. The sample carries roughly 160,000 clones, roughly 86% recorded once. The sequenced material came from peripheral blood. The sequence was obtained from a man aged 60 to 69 with COVID-19, enrolled during active disease. The chain combines TRBV6-4 with TRBJ2-1; 12 bases align to TRBD1. CDR3 nucleotides: TGTGCCAGCAGTGGCTATCCGGGACAGGGGGCGAATGAGCAGTTCTTC. Its translation: CASSGYPGQGANEQFF.